This T cell receptor beta chain originates from a study of technical replicates of blood from four donors. Method: immunoSEQ multiplex PCR; TCRdb's copy keeps in-frame clones and lacks some. The data contain 60,000 to 70,000 clones, about 98% of them singletons. The receptor comes from a human donor in good health. The source material was T cells isolated from PBMCs.

The CDR3 nucleotides are TGCGCCAGCAGCTTGGCGGGCAGGGTAAACACTGAAGCTTTCTTT. The encoded protein is CASSLAGRVNTEAFF. The chain is built from TRBV5-1 and TRBJ1-1; possible D gene TRBD1, 5 bases. Per the germline V gene, CDR1 is SGHRS and CDR2 is YFSETQ. Trimming pared 0 bases from V and 2 bases from J, leaving 11 bases between. This CDR3 is built from 15 residues.